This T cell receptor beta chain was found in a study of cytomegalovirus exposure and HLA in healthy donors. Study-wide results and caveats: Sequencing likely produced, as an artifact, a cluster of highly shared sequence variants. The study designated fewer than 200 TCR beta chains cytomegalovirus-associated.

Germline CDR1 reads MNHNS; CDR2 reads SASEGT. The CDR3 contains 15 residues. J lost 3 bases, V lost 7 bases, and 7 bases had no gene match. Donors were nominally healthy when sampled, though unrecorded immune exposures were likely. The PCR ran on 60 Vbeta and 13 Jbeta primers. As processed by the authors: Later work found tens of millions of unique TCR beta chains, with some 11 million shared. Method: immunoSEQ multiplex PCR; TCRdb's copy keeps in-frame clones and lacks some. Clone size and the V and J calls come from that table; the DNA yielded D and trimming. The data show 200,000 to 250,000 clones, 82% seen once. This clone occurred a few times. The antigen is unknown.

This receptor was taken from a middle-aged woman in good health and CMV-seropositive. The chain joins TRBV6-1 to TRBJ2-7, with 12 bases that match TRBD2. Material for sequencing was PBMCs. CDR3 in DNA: TGTGCCAGCACCCCGGGACTAGCGGGCCACTACGAGCAGTACTTC. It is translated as CASTPGLAGHYEQYF.